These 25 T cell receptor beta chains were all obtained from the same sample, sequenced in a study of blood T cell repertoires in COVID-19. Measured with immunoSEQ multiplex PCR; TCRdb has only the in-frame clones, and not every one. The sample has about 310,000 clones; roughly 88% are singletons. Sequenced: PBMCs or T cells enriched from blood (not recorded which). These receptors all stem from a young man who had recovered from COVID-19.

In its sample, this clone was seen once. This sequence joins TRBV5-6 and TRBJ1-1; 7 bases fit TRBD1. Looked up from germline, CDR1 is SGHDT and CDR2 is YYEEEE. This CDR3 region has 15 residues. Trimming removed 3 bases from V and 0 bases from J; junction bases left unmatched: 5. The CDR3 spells CASSSRQGMNTEAFF. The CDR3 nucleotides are TGTGCCAGCAGCTCAAGACAGGGAATGAACACTGAAGCTTTCTTT.

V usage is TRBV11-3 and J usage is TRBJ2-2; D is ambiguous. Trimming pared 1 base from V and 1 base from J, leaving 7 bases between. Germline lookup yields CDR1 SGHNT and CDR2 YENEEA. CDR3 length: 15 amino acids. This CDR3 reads CASSLGHGNTGELFF. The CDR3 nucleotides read TGTGCCAGCAGCTTAGGTCACGGGAACACCGGGGAGCTGTTTTTT.

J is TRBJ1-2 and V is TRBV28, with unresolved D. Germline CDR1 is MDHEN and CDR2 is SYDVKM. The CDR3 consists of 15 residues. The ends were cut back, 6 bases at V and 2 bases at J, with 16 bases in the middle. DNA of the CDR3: TGTGCCAGCAGCCCGGGAGAGGCATCCAACTATGGCTACACCTTC. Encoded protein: CASSPGEASNYGYTF.

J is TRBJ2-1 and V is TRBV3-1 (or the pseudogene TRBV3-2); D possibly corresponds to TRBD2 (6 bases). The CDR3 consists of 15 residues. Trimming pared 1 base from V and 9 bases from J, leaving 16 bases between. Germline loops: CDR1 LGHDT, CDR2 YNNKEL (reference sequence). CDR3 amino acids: CASSQAKGGAGEQFF. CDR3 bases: TGTGCCAGCAGCCAAGCCAAGGGCGGGGCGGGTGAGCAGTTCTTC.

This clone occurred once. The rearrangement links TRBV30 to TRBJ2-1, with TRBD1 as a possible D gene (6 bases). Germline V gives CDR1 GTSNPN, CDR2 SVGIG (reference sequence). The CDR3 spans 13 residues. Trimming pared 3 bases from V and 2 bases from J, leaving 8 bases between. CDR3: CAWRRQAYNEQFF. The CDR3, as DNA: TGTGCCTGGAGACGACAGGCCTACAATGAGCAGTTCTTC.

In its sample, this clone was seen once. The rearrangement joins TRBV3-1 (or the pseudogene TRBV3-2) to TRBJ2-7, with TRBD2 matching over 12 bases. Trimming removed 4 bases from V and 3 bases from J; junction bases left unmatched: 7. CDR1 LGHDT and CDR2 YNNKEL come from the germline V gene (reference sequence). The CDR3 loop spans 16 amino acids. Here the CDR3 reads CASSRGLAGTFYEQYF. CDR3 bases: TGTGCCAGCAGCCGAGGACTAGCGGGGACCTTCTACGAGCAGTACTTC.

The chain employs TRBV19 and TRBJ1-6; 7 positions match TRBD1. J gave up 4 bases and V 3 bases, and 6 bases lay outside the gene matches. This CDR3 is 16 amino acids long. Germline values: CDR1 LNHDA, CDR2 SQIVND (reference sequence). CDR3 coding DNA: TGTGCCAGTAGTATCCGGACAGGTGATTATAATTCACCCCTCCACTTT. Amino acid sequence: CASSIRTGDYNSPLHF. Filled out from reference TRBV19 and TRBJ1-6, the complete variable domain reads DGGITQSPKYLFRKEGQNVTLSCEQNLNHDAMYWYRQDPGQGLRLIYYSQIVNDFQKGDIAEGYSVSREKKESFPLTVTSAQKNPTAFYLCASSIRTGDYNSPLHFGNGTRLTVT.

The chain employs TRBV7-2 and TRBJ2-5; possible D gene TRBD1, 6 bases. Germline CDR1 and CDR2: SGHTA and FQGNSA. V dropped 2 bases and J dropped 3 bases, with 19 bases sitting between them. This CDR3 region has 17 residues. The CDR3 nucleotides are TGTGCCAGCAGCTTAAACGTTGGGACATACCTTAAAGAGACCCAGTACTTC. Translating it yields CASSLNVGTYLKETQYF.

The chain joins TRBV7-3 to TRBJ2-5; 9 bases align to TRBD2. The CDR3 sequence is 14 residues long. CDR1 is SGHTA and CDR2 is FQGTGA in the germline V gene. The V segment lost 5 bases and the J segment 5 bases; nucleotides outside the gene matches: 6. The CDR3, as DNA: TGTGCCAGCAGCCTTAGCGGGGGCTGGGAGACCCAGTACTTC. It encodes CASSLSGGWETQYF.

In DNA form, the CDR3 reads TGTGCCAGCAGCTTGGGGCTAGCGGGGAGGGAGACCCAGTACTTC. Amino acid sequence: CASSLGLAGRETQYF. This chain links TRBV5-4 with TRBJ2-5; TRBD2 agrees at 9 bases. CDR3 size: 15 residues. V lost 0 bases to trimming and J lost 5 bases; unmatched junction nucleotides: 5. Germline CDR1 reads SGHNT; CDR2 reads YYREEE (reference sequence).

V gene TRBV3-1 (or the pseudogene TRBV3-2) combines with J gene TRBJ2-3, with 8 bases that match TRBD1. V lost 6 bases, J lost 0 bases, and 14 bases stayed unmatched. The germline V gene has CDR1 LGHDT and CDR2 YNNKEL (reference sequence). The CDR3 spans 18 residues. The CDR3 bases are TGTGCCAGCAGACAGTCCGGACAGGGAAAAATTAGCACAGATACGCAGTATTTT. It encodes CASRQSGQGKISTDTQYF.

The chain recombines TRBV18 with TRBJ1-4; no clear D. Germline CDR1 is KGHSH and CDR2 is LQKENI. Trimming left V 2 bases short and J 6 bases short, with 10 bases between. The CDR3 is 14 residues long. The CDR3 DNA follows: TGTGCCAGCTCACCAACCGGGTCGGATGAAAAACTGTTTTTT. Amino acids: CASSPTGSDEKLFF.

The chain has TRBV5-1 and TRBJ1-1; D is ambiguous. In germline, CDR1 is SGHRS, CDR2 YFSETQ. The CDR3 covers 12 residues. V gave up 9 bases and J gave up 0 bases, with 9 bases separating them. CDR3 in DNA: TGCGCCACGGCACGGGTGAACACTGAAGCTTTCTTT. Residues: CATARVNTEAFF.

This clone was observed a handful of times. CDR3 in DNA: TGCGCCAGCAGCCTAACGGGACAGGGAGGTGATGAGCAGTTCTTC. It codes for CASSLTGQGGDEQFF. The rearrangement links TRBV5-1 to TRBJ2-1; 9 bases are shared with TRBD1. CDR1 and CDR2 from the germline V gene are SGHRS and YFSETQ. CDR3 length: 15 residues. Trimming cost V 4 bases and J 8 bases; bases outside gene matches: 10.

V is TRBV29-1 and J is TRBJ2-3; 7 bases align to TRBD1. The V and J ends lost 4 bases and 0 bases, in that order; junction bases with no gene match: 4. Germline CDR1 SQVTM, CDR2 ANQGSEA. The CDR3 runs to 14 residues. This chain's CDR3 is CSVVRDRSTDTQYF. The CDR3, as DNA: TGCAGCGTTGTTCGGGACAGAAGCACAGATACGCAGTATTTT.

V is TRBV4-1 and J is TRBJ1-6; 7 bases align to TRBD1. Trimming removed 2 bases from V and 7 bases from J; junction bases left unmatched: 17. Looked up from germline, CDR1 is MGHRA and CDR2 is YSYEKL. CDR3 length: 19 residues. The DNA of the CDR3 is TGCGCCAGCAGCCAATCCGGGACAGCTAGTAGCCACCTCAATTCACCCCTCCACTTT. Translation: CASSQSGTASSHLNSPLHF.

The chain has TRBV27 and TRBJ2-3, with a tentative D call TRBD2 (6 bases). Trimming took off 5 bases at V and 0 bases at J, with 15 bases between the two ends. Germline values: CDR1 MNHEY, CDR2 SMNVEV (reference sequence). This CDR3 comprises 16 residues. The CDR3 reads CASSTTSLTSTDTQYF. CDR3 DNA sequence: TGTGCCAGCAGTACCACTAGCTTAACTAGCACAGATACGCAGTATTTT.

CDR3: CASSLLRNPTGVATDTQYF. The CDR3 region has the DNA TGTGCCAGCAGCTTACTTAGGAACCCGACAGGGGTAGCCACAGATACGCAGTATTTT. This chain links TRBV7-8 with TRBJ2-3; 8 bases are shared with TRBD1. V was pared by 2 bases and J by 2 bases, with 15 bases of the junction left unmatched. The germline CDR1 and CDR2 sequences are SGHVS and FQNEAQ. The CDR3 contains 19 residues.

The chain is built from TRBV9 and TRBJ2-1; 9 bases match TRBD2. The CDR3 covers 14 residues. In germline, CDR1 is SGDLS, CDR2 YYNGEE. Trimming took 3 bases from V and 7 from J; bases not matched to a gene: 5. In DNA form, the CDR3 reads TGTGCCAGCAGCGACAGTAGCGGGGGAAATGAGCAGTTCTTC. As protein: CASSDSSGGNEQFF.

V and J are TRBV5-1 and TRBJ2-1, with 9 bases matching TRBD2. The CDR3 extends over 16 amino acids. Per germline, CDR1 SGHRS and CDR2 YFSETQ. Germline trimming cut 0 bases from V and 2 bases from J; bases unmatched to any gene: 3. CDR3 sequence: CASSLAAGGTYNEQFF. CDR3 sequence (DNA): TGCGCCAGCAGCTTGGCCGCGGGGGGGACCTACAATGAGCAGTTCTTC.

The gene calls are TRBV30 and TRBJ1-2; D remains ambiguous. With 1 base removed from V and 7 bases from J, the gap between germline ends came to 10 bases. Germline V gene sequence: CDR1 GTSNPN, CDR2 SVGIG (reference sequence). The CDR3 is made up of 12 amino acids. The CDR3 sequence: CAWSAGWSGYTF. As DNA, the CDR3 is TGTGCCTGGAGTGCGGGGTGGAGTGGCTACACCTTC.

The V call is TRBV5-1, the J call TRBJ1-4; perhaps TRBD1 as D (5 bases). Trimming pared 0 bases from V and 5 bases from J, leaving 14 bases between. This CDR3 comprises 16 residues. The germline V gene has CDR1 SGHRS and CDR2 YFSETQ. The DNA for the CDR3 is TGCGCCAGCAGCTTGGAAGGGGCAGGATCGAATGAAAAACTGTTTTTT. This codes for CASSLEGAGSNEKLFF.

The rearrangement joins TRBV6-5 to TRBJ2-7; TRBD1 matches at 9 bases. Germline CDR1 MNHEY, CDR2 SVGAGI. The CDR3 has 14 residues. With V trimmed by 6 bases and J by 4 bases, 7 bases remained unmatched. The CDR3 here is CASRLGQGNYEQYF. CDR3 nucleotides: TGTGCCAGCAGGTTAGGACAGGGGAATTACGAGCAGTACTTC.

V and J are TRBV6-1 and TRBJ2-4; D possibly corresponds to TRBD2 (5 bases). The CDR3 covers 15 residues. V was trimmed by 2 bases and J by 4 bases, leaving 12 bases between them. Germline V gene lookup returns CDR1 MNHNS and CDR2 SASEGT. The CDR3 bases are TGTGCCAGCAGTGAATTTAAGGGAGCAAAAAACATTCAGTACTTC. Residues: CASSEFKGAKNIQYF.

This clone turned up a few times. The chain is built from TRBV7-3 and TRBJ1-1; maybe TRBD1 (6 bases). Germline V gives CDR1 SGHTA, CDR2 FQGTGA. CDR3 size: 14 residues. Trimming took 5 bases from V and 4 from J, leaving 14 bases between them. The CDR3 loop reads CASSQSTGSTEAFF. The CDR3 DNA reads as TGTGCCAGCAGCCAATCAACAGGGTCCACTGAAGCTTTCTTT.